The 16 T cell receptor beta chains given below trace back to one sample, sequenced in a study of T cell responses to AZD1222 COVID-19 vaccine. The repertoire was sequenced with immunoSEQ multiplex PCR; TCRdb's copy has only in-frame clones and lacks some. Of tens of thousands of clones detected, 85% to 90% appear once; the ten largest clones hold approximately 7%. The sample in question was peripheral blood, obtained on day 0 of AZD1222 vaccination. These receptor sequences come from an adult in good health.

The chain links TRBV11-2 to TRBJ2-7, with D maybe TRBD2 (6 bases). CDR1 is SGHAT and CDR2 is FQNNGV in the germline V gene. The length of the CDR3 is 15 residues. V was pared by 5 bases and J by 1 base, with 15 bases between. The CDR3 region is CASSTPREASYEQYF. The CDR3 region has the DNA TGTGCCAGCAGCACCCCCAGGGAGGCATCCTACGAGCAGTACTTC.

The chain links TRBV10-2 to TRBJ1-1, with D unclear. Germline V lookup: CDR1 WSHSY, CDR2 SAAADI. V was clipped by 7 bases and J by 1 base, with 7 bases between them. CDR3 size: 12 residues. CDR3 bases: TGCGCCAGCATGAACGGGAACACTGAAGCTTTCTTT. This gives the protein CASMNGNTEAFF.

This sequence joins TRBV6-4 and TRBJ1-2, with 10 nucleotides matching TRBD1. The CDR3 loop spans 18 amino acids. V shed 4 bases and J 0 bases; nucleotides not matched to a gene: 11. Per the germline V gene, CDR1 is MRHNA and CDR2 is SNTAGT. CDR3 loop: CASSAHRDRGGSNYGYTF. The CDR3, as DNA: TGTGCCAGCAGTGCCCATCGGGACAGGGGAGGATCTAACTATGGCTACACCTTC.

V and J are TRBV6-5 and TRBJ2-7, with D perhaps being TRBD1 or TRBD2 (5 bases each). The V gene's germline CDR1 is MNHEY and CDR2 SVGAGI. The V end was cut by 8 bases, the J end by 3 bases, with 17 bases between. The length of the CDR3 is 14 residues. As DNA, the CDR3 is TGTGCCAGCGGCCCCGGGCAGGGAGTCTACGAGCAGTACTTC. Residues: CASGPGQGVYEQYF.

The rearrangement uses TRBV6-6 and TRBJ2-7; perhaps TRBD2 as D (5 bases). Germline V CDR1 and CDR2: MNHNY, SVGAGI (reference sequence). The CDR3 runs to 14 residues. Trimming cost V 7 bases and J 6 bases, with 19 bases left between them. For the CDR3, the DNA is TGTGCCAGCACCCTCCTAGGGCTAGCCGGCGAGCAGTACTTC. Amino acids: CASTLLGLAGEQYF.

The rearrangement uses TRBV7-6 and TRBJ1-2; 10 nucleotides line up with TRBD1. The germline V gene encodes CDR1 SGHVS and CDR2 FNYEAQ. The V and J ends lost 4 bases and 3 bases, in that order; junction bases with no gene match: 5. This CDR3 comprises 15 residues. Written as DNA, the CDR3 is TGTGCCAGCAGCTCACAGACAGGGGGCTACTATGGCTACACCTTC. Protein: CASSSQTGGYYGYTF.

V is TRBV28 and J is TRBJ1-2; D gene ambiguous. The CDR3 has 13 residues. Germline V gene lookup returns CDR1 MDHEN and CDR2 SYDVKM. Trimming removed 3 bases at V and 8 bases at J, with 13 bases between. CDR3 DNA: TGTGCCAGCAGTTTGGCGGCCAGCCGGGGCTACACCTTC. Amino acid sequence: CASSLAASRGYTF.

This clone was counted a single time. The V call is TRBV5-1, the J call TRBJ2-5; 14 positions agree with TRBD2. Germline loops: CDR1 SGHRS, CDR2 YFSETQ. J gave up 4 bases and V 3 bases, and 5 bases lay outside the gene matches. The CDR3 loop spans 16 amino acids. CDR3 in amino acids: CASSSGLAGGPETQYF. The CDR3 coding sequence is TGCGCCAGCAGCTCCGGACTAGCGGGAGGTCCAGAGACCCAGTACTTC.

The genes are TRBV5-1 and TRBJ2-2, with unresolved D. V lost 4 bases to trimming and J lost 0 bases, with 10 bases between them. CDR1 is SGHRS and CDR2 is YFSETQ in the germline V gene. The CDR3 covers 15 residues. CDR3 amino acids: CASSRPFANTGELFF. The DNA of the CDR3 is TGCGCCAGCAGCAGACCCTTCGCGAACACCGGGGAGCTGTTTTTT.

For the CDR3, the DNA is TGTGCCAGCAGCTCAGGACTAGCGGGGGGCCAAGAGACCCAGTACTTC. Its translation: CASSSGLAGGQETQYF. The chain employs TRBV7-3 and TRBJ2-5; 14 positions agree with TRBD2. V gave up 4 bases and J gave up 1 base; unmatched junction bases: 2. This CDR3 contains 16 residues. Germline V gene lookup returns CDR1 SGHTA and CDR2 FQGTGA.

This chain uses TRBV5-1 with TRBJ2-3, with 7 bases aligning to TRBD2. The germline V gene has CDR1 SGHRS and CDR2 YFSETQ. This CDR3 contains 17 residues. Germline trimming cut 2 bases from V and 0 bases from J; bases unmatched to any gene: 9. The CDR3 region has the DNA TGCGCCAGCAGCTTAGCAATAGCGGGTGGTAGCACAGATACGCAGTATTTT. This codes for CASSLAIAGGSTDTQYF. The full variable domain, completed using reference TRBV5-1 and TRBJ2-3, is KAGVTQTPRYLIKTRGQQVTLSCSPISGHRSVSWYQQTPGQGLQFLFEYFSETQRNKGNFPGRFSGRQFSNSRSEMNVSTLELGDSALYLCASSLAIAGGSTDTQYFGPGTRLTVL.

Here the CDR3 DNA reads TGTGCCAGCAGTGTCAGACAGGGGCAAAGAACTCAGCCCCAGCATTTT. It encodes CASSVRQGQRTQPQHF. This chain connects TRBV2 to TRBJ1-5; TRBD1 matches at 8 bases. Germline V lookup: CDR1 SNHLY, CDR2 FYNNEI. This CDR3 contains 16 residues. The V segment lost 4 bases and the J segment 6 bases; nucleotides outside the gene matches: 11.

CDR3 nucleotide sequence: TGTGCCAGCAGCACTCTCGGGCTAGCGGGAGCGACTGGCACAGATACGCAGTATTTT. This codes for CASSTLGLAGATGTDTQYF. The chain joins TRBV7-2 to TRBJ2-3; TRBD2 aligns across 10 bases. The germline V gene encodes CDR1 SGHTA and CDR2 FQGNSA. The CDR3 covers 19 residues. With V trimmed by 5 bases and J by 1 base, 15 bases remained unmatched.

This chain connects TRBV29-1 to TRBJ2-1; D remains unclear. V was clipped by 3 bases and J by 4 bases, with 7 bases between them. CDR1 and CDR2 from the germline V gene are SQVTM and ANQGSEA. The CDR3 consists of 12 residues. CDR3 sequence reads: CSVELDYNEQFF. In DNA, the CDR3 is TGCAGCGTTGAGTTGGATTACAATGAGCAGTTCTTC.

The DNA of the CDR3 is TGTGCCAGCAGTTACTCGTGGACAGGCTATCGCTACGAGCAGTACTTC. Its translation: CASSYSWTGYRYEQYF. V is TRBV6-2 or TRBV6-3 and J is TRBJ2-7, with 7 bases fitting TRBD1. After removal of 0 bases from V and 3 bases from J, the junction contained 8 bases not matched to a gene. The CDR3 runs to 16 residues. CDR1 MNHEY and CDR2 SVGEGT come from the germline V gene.

This clone was recorded a few times. The chain is built from TRBV5-4 and TRBJ2-1, with TRBD2 as a possible D gene (6 bases). The germline V and J ends were trimmed by 1 base and 0 bases, with 20 bases remaining between them. CDR3 length: 19 residues. CDR1 and CDR2 from the germline V gene are SGHNT and YYREEE (reference sequence). The CDR3 DNA reads TGTGCCAGCAGCTTGAGTGGGCGGGGCCAGGAAAGCTCCTACAATGAGCAGTTCTTC. This encodes CASSLSGRGQESSYNEQFF.